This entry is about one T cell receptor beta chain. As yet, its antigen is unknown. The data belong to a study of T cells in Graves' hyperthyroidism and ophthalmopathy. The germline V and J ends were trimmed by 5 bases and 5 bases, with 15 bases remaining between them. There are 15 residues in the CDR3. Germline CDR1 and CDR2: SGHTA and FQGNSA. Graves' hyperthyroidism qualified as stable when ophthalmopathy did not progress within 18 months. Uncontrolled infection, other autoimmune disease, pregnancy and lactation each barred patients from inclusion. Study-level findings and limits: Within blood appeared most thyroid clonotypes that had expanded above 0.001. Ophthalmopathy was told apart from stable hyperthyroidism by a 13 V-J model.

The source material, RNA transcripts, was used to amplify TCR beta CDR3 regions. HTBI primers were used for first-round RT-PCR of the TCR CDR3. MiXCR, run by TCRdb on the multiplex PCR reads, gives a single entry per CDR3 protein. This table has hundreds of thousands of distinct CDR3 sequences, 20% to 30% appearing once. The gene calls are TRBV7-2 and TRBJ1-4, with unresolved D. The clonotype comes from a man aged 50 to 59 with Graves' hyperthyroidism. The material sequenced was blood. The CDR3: CASSPQRSTNEKLFF. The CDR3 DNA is TGTGCCAGCAGCCCACAGAGGAGCACCAATGAAAAACTGTTTTTT. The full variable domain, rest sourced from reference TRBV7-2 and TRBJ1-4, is GAGVSQSPSNKVTEKGKDVELRCDPISGHTALYWYRQSLGQGLEFLIYFQGNSAPDKSGLPSDRFSAERTGGSVSTLTIQRTQQEDSAVYLCASSPQRSTNEKLFFGSGTQLSVL.